This TCR beta chain was documented in a study of blood T cell repertoires in COVID-19. Using immunoSEQ multiplex PCR, the repertoire was profiled, and TCRdb retains in-frame clones only, with some absent. The sample consists of about 210,000 clones, 70% to 90% of them appearing once. Between the trimmed V and J ends, which lost 5 bases and 3 bases, there was a span of 14 bases. Germline assignment: CDR1 SGHRS and CDR2 YFSETQ. The CDR3 is 14 amino acids. The sequence derives from a human donor in a cohort sampled during active COVID-19. The chain couples TRBV5-1 to TRBJ1-1, with D perhaps TRBD1 (5 bases). The sequenced material came from peripheral blood. CDR3 bases: TGCGCCAGCAGGGACACAAGGTCGGACACTGAAGCTTTCTTT. Translated: CASRDTRSDTEAFF.